The sequence of this T cell receptor beta chain was determined in a study of T cells after yellow fever vaccination. Findings and limits, study-wide: Though weaker, the secondary response peaked faster, on day 5 versus 15. Abundant bulk-population clonotypes could contaminate the FACS-sorted repertoires. Among primary-vaccination clones, most reappeared after the booster, at approximately 96% for CD4 and approximately 88% for CD8.

CDR1 is SGHTA and CDR2 is FQGNSA in the germline V gene. The CDR3 consists of 12 residues. The germline V and J ends were trimmed by 5 bases and 4 bases, with 7 bases remaining between them. It was through 5'RACE template switching that TCR cDNA was made, with a universal primer site and UMIs added. TCRdb analysed the 5' RACE reads with MiXCR anew, one entry per CDR3 protein. The data show 200,000 to 300,000 distinct CDR3 sequences, with 3.6% seen just once and under 20% held by the top ten. This clonotype appeared many times. Its target is unknown. The rearrangement links TRBV7-2 to TRBJ2-3; D gene unclear. This sample comprised PBMCs, obtained 15 days after the yellow fever booster vaccination. The receptor was derived from a man aged 18-30 years who received the YFV17D yellow fever vaccine. The CDR3 bases are TGTGCCAGCAGCGCCCGATCAGATACGCAGTATTTT. This translates into CASSARSDTQYF.